This T cell receptor beta chain was found in a study of blood T cell repertoires in COVID-19. About the research overall: Donors in the United States, Italy and Spain gave samples during acute or convalescent COVID-19. Nucleic acid was either cDNA or gDNA, and it came from T cells, B-cell-depleted T cells, or PBMCs.

The CDR3 is made up of 15 amino acids. V lost 5 bases to trimming and J lost 0 bases; unmatched junction nucleotides: 4. Germline V gives CDR1 SGHTA, CDR2 FQGNSA. Assay: immunoSEQ multiplex PCR; the TCRdb copy retains only in-frame clones and omits some. Of roughly 87,000 clones in the sample, about 82% are singletons; the top ten hold roughly 25%. Source material: peripheral blood. This TCR was recovered from a human donor in a cohort sampled during active COVID-19. The chain recombines TRBV7-2 with TRBJ2-7, with 10 bases identical to TRBD1. The CDR3 sequence is CASSPRTGGSYEQYF. Written as DNA, the CDR3 is TGTGCCAGCAGCCCACGGACAGGGGGCTCCTACGAGCAGTACTTC.